The T cell receptor (beta chain) under discussion was sequenced for a study of cytomegalovirus exposure and HLA in healthy donors. Across the study: The study's early data release held tens of millions of unique TCRs from HLA-typed donors.

Researchers ran the PCR with 60 Vbeta and 13 Jbeta primers. The assay was immunoSEQ multiplex PCR, and TCRdb's table has in-frame clones only and misses some. The sample records approximately 170,000 clones, about 85% being singletons. V lost 4 bases to trimming and J lost 3 bases; unmatched junction nucleotides: 6. The V gene's germline CDR1 is SGHTA and CDR2 FQGNSA. There are 14 residues in the CDR3. The sample was PBMCs. The sequence derives from a man in his fifties or sixties in good health and CMV-seropositive. The chain recombines TRBV7-2 with TRBJ2-7; TRBD1 matches at 7 bases. The CDR3 spells CASSSDRWNYEQYF. The DNA for the CDR3 is TGTGCCAGCAGCTCGGACAGGTGGAACTACGAGCAGTACTTC.